This TCR beta chain was identified during a study of blood T cell repertoires in COVID-19 (dated by TCRdb to the early 2020s). About the investigation overall: Samples from collaborators originated in the United States, Italy and Spain and spanned both the acute and convalescent phases of COVID-19. The prospective study material was composed of cDNA or gDNA derived from T cells, B-cell-depleted T cells, or PBMCs. The dataset comprised deeply sampled blood TCRbeta repertoires from subjects exposed to, actively infected with, or recovered from COVID-19. The repertoires were released in a freely available public database meant as a resource for research on the immune response to SARS-CoV-2. Samples came from the ongoing ImmuneRACE study (first 160 participants) plus 1,254 subjects from 6 global collaborators. Sample metadata almost always included a de-identified subject ID, COVID-19 status, age in years and sex. Where HLA class I and class II types were available, the types were taken from metadata supplied by the sample provider, not from assay-based typing.

Reading from cysteine to phenylalanine, the CDR3 counts 16 amino acids. The kept DNA is CDR3 alone, 48 bases in frame from the first base. Cut back by 4 bases and 0 bases, the V and J ends lie 14 bases apart. CDR1 and CDR2, per the germline V gene, are SGHRS and YFSETQ. About this clone itself: There is no known antigen for this receptor. One base away there is no much larger clone; base qualities are not given.

The research as a whole found: Clinical and demographic metadata were provided uncurated, with the amount varying by source and participant.

TCRbeta CDR3 regions were amplified from genomic DNA using the immunoSEQ Assay, a bias-controlled multiplex PCR. The published analysis was carried out like this. Nucleated cell counts per sample were estimated from amplification of reference gene primers within the assay. Sequence reads were collapsed and filtered to measure the absolute abundance of every unique TCRbeta CDR3 rearrangement. Productive Simpson clonality was computed per sample as the square root of Simpson's diversity index over productive rearrangements. TCRdb carries this immuneACCESS record with in-frame sequences only. Its versions omit some clonotypes, under half of them owing to an unresolved V gene in the studies checked, with the rest unexplained. That table is the source of V, J and clone size, and D and trimming were worked out from the DNA. This sample holds around 43,000 clones; roughly nine tenths were observed only once. Approximately 20% of the sample is taken by the ten largest.

Whole blood was collected in K2EDTA tubes by collaborating institutions according to the institutions' own protocols. For TCRbeta analysis, collaborators shipped samples as frozen whole blood, isolated PBMCs, or DNA extracted from either of those sample types. The sample consisted of peripheral blood. In this chain, TRBV5-1 is recombined with TRBJ1-3; the D gene is possibly TRBD1, with 5 bases matching. This sequence originates from a man in his forties or fifties in a cohort sampled during active COVID-19. This receptor has the CDR3 CASSPDDSYSGNTIYF. The sequenced DNA is TGCGCCAGCAGCCCGGATGACAGCTACTCTGGAAACACCATATATTTT.